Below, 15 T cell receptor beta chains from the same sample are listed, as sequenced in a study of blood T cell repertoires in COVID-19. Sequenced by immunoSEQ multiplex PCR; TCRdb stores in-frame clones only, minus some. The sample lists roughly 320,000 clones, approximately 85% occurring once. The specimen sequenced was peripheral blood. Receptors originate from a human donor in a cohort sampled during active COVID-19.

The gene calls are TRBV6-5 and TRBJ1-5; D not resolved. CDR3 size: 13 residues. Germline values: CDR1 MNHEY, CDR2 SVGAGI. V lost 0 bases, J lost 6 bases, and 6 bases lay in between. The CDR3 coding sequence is TGTGCCAGCAGTTACTCGCCGGGTCAGCCCCAGCATTTT. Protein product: CASSYSPGQPQHF.

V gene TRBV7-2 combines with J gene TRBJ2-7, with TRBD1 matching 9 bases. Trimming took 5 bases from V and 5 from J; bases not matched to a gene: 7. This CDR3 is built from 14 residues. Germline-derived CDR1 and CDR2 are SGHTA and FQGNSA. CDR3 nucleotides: TGTGCCAGCAGCCTACAGGGGGCGACGCACGAGCAGTACTTC. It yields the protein CASSLQGATHEQYF.

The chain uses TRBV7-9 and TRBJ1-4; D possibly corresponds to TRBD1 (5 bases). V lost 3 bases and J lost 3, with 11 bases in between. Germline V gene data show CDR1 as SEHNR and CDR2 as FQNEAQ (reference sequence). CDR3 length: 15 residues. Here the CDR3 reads CASSFGVGANEKLFF. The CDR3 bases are TGTGCCAGCAGCTTCGGTGTAGGGGCTAATGAAAAACTGTTTTTT.

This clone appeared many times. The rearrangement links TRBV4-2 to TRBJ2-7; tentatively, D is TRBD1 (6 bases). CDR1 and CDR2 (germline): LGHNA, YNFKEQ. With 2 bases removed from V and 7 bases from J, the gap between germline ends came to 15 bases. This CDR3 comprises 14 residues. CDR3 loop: CASSQLGGTEEQYF. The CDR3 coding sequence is TGTGCCAGCAGCCAATTAGGGGGTACCGAGGAGCAGTACTTC.

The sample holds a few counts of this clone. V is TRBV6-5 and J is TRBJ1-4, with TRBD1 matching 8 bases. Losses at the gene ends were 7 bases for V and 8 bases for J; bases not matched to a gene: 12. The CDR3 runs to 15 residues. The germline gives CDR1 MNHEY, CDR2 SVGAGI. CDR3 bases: TGTGCCAGCACCAGTGGACGACAGGGGAGGGAAAAACTGTTTTTT. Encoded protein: CASTSGRQGREKLFF.

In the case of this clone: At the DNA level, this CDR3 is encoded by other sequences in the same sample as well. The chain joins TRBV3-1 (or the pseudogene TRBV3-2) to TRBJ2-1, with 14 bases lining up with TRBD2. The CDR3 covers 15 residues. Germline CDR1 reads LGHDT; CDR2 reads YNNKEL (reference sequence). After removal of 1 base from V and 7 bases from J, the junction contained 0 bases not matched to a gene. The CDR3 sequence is CASSQGTSGGNEQFF. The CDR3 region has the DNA TGTGCCAGCAGCCAAGGGACTAGCGGGGGGAATGAGCAGTTCTTC.

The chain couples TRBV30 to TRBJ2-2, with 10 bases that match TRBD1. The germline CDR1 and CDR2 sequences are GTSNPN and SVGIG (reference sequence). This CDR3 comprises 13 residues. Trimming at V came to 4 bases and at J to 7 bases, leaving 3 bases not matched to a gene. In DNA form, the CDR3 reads TGTGCCTGGACGACAGGGGGCAACGGGGAGCTGTTTTTT. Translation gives CAWTTGGNGELFF.

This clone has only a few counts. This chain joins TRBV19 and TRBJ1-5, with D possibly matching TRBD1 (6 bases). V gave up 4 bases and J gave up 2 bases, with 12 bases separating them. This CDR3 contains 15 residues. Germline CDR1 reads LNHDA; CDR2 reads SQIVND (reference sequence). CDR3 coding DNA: TGTGCCAGTAGTAGGGGACAAGGACGCAATCAGCCCCAGCATTTT. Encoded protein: CASSRGQGRNQPQHF.

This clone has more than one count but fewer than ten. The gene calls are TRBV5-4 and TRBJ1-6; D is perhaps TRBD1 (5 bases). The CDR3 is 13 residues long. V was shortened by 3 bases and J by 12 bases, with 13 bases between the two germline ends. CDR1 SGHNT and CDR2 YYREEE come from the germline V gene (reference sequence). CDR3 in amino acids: CASSSPGRGPLHF. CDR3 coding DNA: TGTGCCAGCAGCTCCCCAGGGAGGGGACCCCTCCACTTT.

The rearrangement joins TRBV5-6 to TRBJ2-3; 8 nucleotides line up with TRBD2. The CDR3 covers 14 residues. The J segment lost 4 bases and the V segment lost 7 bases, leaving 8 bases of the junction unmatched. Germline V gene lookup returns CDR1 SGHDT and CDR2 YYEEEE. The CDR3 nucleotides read TGTGCCAGCCGAACCGGGGGGGCGTCAGATACGCAGTATTTT. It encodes CASRTGGASDTQYF.

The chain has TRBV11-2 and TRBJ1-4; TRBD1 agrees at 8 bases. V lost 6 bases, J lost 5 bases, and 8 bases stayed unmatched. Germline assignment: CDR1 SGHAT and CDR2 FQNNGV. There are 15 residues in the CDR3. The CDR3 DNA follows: TGTGCCAGCAGTACTGGACAGGGTAGGAATGAAAAACTGTTTTTT. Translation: CASSTGQGRNEKLFF.

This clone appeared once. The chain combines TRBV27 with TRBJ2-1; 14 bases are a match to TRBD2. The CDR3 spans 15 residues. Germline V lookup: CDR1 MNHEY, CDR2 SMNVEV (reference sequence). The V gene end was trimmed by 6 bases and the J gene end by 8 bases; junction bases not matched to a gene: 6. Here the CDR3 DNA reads TGTGCCAGCAGAAAAAAGGGACTAGCGGGGGATGAGCAGTTCTTC. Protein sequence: CASRKKGLAGDEQFF.

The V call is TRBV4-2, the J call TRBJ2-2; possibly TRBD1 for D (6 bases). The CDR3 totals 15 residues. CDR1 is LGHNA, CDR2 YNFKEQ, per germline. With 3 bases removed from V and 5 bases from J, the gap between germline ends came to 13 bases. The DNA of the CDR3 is TGTGCCAGCAGCCAGGAGGAAGGGGGAACCGGGGAGCTGTTTTTT. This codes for CASSQEEGGTGELFF.

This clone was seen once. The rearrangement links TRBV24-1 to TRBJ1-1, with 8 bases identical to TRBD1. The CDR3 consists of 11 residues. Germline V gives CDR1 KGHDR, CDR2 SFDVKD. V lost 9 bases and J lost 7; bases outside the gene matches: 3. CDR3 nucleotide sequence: TGTGCCACCGGGACAGGCGGTGAAGCTTTCTTT. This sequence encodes CATGTGGEAFF.

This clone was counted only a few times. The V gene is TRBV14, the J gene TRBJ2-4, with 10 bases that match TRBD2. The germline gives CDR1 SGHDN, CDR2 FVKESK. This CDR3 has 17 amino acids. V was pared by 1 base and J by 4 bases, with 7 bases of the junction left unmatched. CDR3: CASSQGSGGASKNIQYF. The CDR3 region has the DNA TGTGCCAGCAGCCAAGGGAGCGGGGGGGCTTCTAAAAACATTCAGTACTTC.